One and the same sample provided the 10 T cell receptor beta chains below, sequenced in a study of CD8 T cells in ankylosing spondylitis. Findings of the study overall: About 8 highly homologous variants made up a TCR beta motif, and this motif appeared characteristic of ankylosing spondylitis blood.

No antigens are known for them. TCRdb independently ran MiXCR on the 5' RACE reads; one entry per CDR3 protein. The sample gives 400,000 or so distinct CDR3 sequences, roughly a quarter of which show up once; 0.75% to 0.9% is in the top ten. Material: blood, either unsorted or a sorted T cell fraction (not recorded which). The origin of the receptors is a male donor with ankylosing spondylitis.

The CDR3 nucleotides read TGCAGTGCCCCGGGACAGCTTTTCGATGGCTACACCTTC. This encodes CSAPGQLFDGYTF. The rearrangement links TRBV20-1 to TRBJ1-2; 7 bases line up with TRBD1. Germline CDR1 is DFQATT and CDR2 is SNEGSKA (reference sequence). The CDR3 runs to 13 residues. Trimming cost V 6 bases and J 6 bases; bases outside gene matches: 10.

The J gene is TRBJ2-7, the V gene TRBV11-2; perhaps TRBD2 as D (5 bases). The CDR3 consists of 15 residues. Germline lookup yields CDR1 SGHAT and CDR2 FQNNGV. V was trimmed by 5 bases and J by 6 bases, leaving 20 bases between them. In DNA, the CDR3 is TGTGCCAGCAGCAATATCTTAGATGTAGAGGGCGAGCAGTACTTC. Encoded protein: CASSNILDVEGEQYF.

This clonotype came up a few times. The genes are TRBV5-1 and TRBJ1-1; 8 bases are shared with TRBD1. The CDR3 extends over 14 amino acids. The germline CDR1 and CDR2 sequences are SGHRS and YFSETQ. The ends lost 4 bases at V and 6 bases at J; junction bases unmatched: 8. This CDR3 reads CASSRRGRTAEAFF. As DNA, the CDR3 is TGCGCCAGCAGCCGCAGGGGGCGGACGGCTGAAGCTTTCTTT. Together with reference TRBV5-1 and TRBJ1-1, the CDR3 gives the full variable domain: KAGVTQTPRYLIKTRGQQVTLSCSPISGHRSVSWYQQTPGQGLQFLFEYFSETQRNKGNFPGRFSGRQFSNSRSEMNVSTLELGDSALYLCASSRRGRTAEAFFGQGTRLTVV.

The V call is TRBV5-1, the J call TRBJ2-1; TRBD2 matches 9 bases. The CDR3 has 13 residues. The germline gives CDR1 SGHRS, CDR2 YFSETQ. Germline trimming cut 7 bases from V and 10 bases from J; bases unmatched to any gene: 9. CDR3 sequence: CASRRGSGREQFF. CDR3 nucleotide sequence: TGCGCCAGCCGCCGCGGTAGCGGGAGAGAGCAGTTCTTC. Full variable domain (outside the CDR3, taken from reference TRBV5-1 and TRBJ2-1): KAGVTQTPRYLIKTRGQQVTLSCSPISGHRSVSWYQQTPGQGLQFLFEYFSETQRNKGNFPGRFSGRQFSNSRSEMNVSTLELGDSALYLCASRRGSGREQFFGPGTRLTVL.

In this sample, this clonotype turned up a few times. The chain carries TRBV5-1 and TRBJ2-5; 7 bases align to TRBD2. Trimming removed 1 base from V and 4 bases from J; junction bases left unmatched: 7. Germline-derived CDR1 and CDR2 are SGHRS and YFSETQ. This CDR3 contains 15 residues. The CDR3 DNA follows: TGCGCCAGCAGCTTGTTGGCGGGAGTTCCAGAGACCCAGTACTTC. Its protein product is CASSLLAGVPETQYF. The complete variable domain, with remaining parts taken from reference TRBV5-1 and TRBJ2-5, reads KAGVTQTPRYLIKTRGQQVTLSCSPISGHRSVSWYQQTPGQGLQFLFEYFSETQRNKGNFPGRFSGRQFSNSRSEMNVSTLELGDSALYLCASSLLAGVPETQYFGPGTRLLVL.

V gene TRBV7-9 combines with J gene TRBJ2-1; maybe TRBD1 (6 bases). V was pared by 5 bases and J by 9 bases, with 14 bases between. Germline-derived CDR1 and CDR2 are SEHNR and FQNEAQ (reference sequence). The CDR3 has 13 amino acids. CDR3 in DNA: TGTGCCAGCAGCGCCCGACAGGATCTTGAGCAGTTCTTC. It yields the protein CASSARQDLEQFF. Variable domain in full (rest from reference TRBV7-9 and TRBJ2-1): DTGVSQNPRHKITKRGQNVTFRCDPISEHNRLYWYRQTLGQGPEFLTYFQNEAQLEKSRLLSDRFSAERPKGSFSTLEIQRTEQGDSAMYLCASSARQDLEQFFGPGTRLTVL.

The rearrangement uses TRBV7-2 and TRBJ2-3; TRBD1 or TRBD2 may be the D gene (5 bases each). The CDR3 contains 16 residues. Trimming removed 5 bases at V and 1 base at J, with 16 bases between. From germline, CDR1 is SGHTA and CDR2 FQGNSA. The CDR3 DNA follows: TGTGCCAGCAGCCACTCCTGGGGGATCGGCACAGATACGCAGTATTTT. Protein sequence: CASSHSWGIGTDTQYF.

The chain uses TRBV4-2 and TRBJ2-7; the D is unclear. V lost 0 bases to trimming and J lost 0 bases, with 9 bases between them. The germline gives CDR1 LGHNA, CDR2 YNFKEQ. This CDR3 spans 15 amino acids. The CDR3 protein is CASSQDLSSSYEQYF. CDR3 DNA: TGTGCCAGCAGCCAAGATCTCAGTAGCTCCTACGAGCAGTACTTC.

This clonotype was seen a few times. This sequence joins TRBV10-3 and TRBJ1-1; D is unclear. The germline V gene encodes CDR1 ENHRY and CDR2 SYGVKD. V lost 0 bases, J lost 0 bases, and 5 bases lay in between. The CDR3 runs to 14 residues. The CDR3 coding sequence is TGTGCCATCAGTGAGTCGGGAATGAACACTGAAGCTTTCTTT. This translates into CAISESGMNTEAFF.

This chain joins TRBV9 and TRBJ1-2; D unresolved. V was cut by 1 base and J by 6 bases, with 13 bases left in between. Germline CDR1 reads SGDLS; CDR2 reads YYNGEE. The CDR3 covers 14 residues. The DNA for the CDR3 is TGTGCCAGCAGCGTACAGGAGACCCTAGATGGCTACACCTTC. Its translation is CASSVQETLDGYTF.